This T cell receptor beta chain derives from a study of T cells in Graves' hyperthyroidism and ophthalmopathy. Study details: The initial diagnosis was the point when peripheral blood was collected, ahead of any treatment. Points from the study as a whole: Blood shared most expanded thyroid clonotypes above 0.001. Ophthalmopathy stood apart from stable hyperthyroidism in a 13 V-J model.

CDR3 length: 14 residues. Trimming at V came to 4 bases and at J to 3 bases, leaving 3 bases not matched to a gene. Germline V gene lookup returns CDR1 SGHAT and CDR2 FQDESV (reference sequence). Amplification yielded TCR beta CDR3 regions, with RNA transcripts as the source. The TCR CDR3 first-round RT-PCR relied on the HTBI primer set. TCRdb re-derived calls from the multiplex PCR reads in MiXCR, one entry per CDR3 protein. The repertoire holds 500,000 to 750,000 distinct CDR3 sequences, with approximately 14% as singletons. PBMCs stemmed from around 10 ml fresh peripheral blood. Comments on this clonotype: Its cognate antigen is unknown.

This receptor was taken from a woman between 25 and 40 years old with Graves' hyperthyroidism. Input material: blood. This chain joins TRBV11-1 and TRBJ1-3, with 7 bases that match TRBD1. CDR3 region: CASSSDRVGNTIYF. In nucleotides, the CDR3 is TGTGCCAGCAGCTCCGACAGGGTTGGAAACACCATATATTTT.